This T cell receptor beta chain appears in the sequencing data of a study of a mutant IDH1 vaccine in newly diagnosed glioma. Study context: Administration of eight vaccinations to patients took place in weeks 1, 3, 5, 7, 11, 15, 19, 23. Averaging about 37 years of age, treated patients were around 60% male and approximately 38% female. Beforehand, treatment had been radiotherapy, temozolomide, or both; the majority received both. Vaccines were begun 4-6 weeks after radiotherapy alone, or with temozolomide cycles.

This clone was observed once. The target antigen is unknown. As for time point: week 11, during vaccination. In the vaccine, a single dose held 300 ug of the mutant IDH1 20-mer peptide, along with topical imiquimod. The CDR3 is 15 residues long. V was trimmed by 3 bases and J by 8 bases, leaving 19 bases between them. Germline values: CDR1 SEHNR, CDR2 FQNEAQ (reference sequence). Clones were sequenced by immunoSEQ multiplex PCR, and TCRdb holds only the in-frame ones, with some missing. The data show approximately 36,000 clones, 80% seen once. This TCR came from a woman aged 25 to 45 with glioma. Some clones in this sample may be carry-over from other donors' samples. This sample comprised peripheral blood mononuclear cells (PBMCs), obtained from a glioma patient whose treatment included an IDH1 peptide vaccine. The chain recombines TRBV7-9 with TRBJ1-2, with D possibly being TRBD1 (5 bases). The CDR3 region has the DNA TGTGCCAGCAGCTTTGGCGACAGAAAGTCGGAAGGCTACACCTTC. Residues: CASSFGDRKSEGYTF.